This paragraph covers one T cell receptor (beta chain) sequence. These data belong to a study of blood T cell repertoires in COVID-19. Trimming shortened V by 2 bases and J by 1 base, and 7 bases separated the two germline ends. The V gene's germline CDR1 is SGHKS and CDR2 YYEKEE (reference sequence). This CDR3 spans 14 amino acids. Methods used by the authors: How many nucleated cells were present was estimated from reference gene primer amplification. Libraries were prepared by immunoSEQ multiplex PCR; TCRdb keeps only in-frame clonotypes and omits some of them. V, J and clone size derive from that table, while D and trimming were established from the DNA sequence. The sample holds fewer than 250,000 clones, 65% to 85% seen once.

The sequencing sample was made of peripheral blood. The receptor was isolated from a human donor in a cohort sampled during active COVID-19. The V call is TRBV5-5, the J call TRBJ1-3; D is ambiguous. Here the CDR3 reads CASSFGSSGNTIYF. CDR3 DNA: TGTGCCAGCAGCTTCGGGTCGTCTGGAAACACCATATATTTT.